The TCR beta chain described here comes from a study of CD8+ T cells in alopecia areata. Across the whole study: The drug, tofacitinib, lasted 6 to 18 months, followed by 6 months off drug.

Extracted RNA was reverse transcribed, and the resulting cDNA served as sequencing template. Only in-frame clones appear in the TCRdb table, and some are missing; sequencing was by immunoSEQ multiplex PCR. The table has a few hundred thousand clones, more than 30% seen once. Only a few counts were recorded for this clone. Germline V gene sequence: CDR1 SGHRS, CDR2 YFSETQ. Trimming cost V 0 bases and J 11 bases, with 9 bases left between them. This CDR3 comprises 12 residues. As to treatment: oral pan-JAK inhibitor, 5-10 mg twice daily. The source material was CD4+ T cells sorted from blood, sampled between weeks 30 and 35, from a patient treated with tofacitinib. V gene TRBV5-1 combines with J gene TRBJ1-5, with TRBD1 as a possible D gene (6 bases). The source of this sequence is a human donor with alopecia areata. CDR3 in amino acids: CASSLEGGSQHF. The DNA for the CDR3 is TGCGCCAGCAGCTTGGAGGGGGGTTCCCAGCATTTT.